This entry is about one TCR beta chain. The antigen remains undetermined. At one boundary the junction diverges from the germline segment, which might be a read error. The data were obtained in a study of cytomegalovirus exposure and HLA in healthy donors. Study results and caveats: Using the classifier, cytomegalovirus status was reportedly diagnosed with high specificity and sensitivity. The study flagged approximately 180 TCR beta chains as cytomegalovirus-associated. Specificity of a few CMV-associated chains for CMV antigens was verified in vitro.

The repertoire was sequenced with immunoSEQ multiplex PCR; TCRdb's copy has only in-frame clones and lacks some. This table has approximately 270,000 clones, 90% appearing once. From the approximately 120-subject validation cohort, which was separate from the approximately 720-subject first cohort, the donors were drawn. This CDR3 region has 14 residues. Germline CDR1 and CDR2: MGHRA and YSYEKL. This receptor was obtained from a woman younger than 35 in good health and CMV-seronegative. This chain connects TRBV4-1 to TRBJ1-1; D call uncertain. The sample comprised PBMCs. CDR3 region: CASSQGADGTEAFF. CDR3 bases: TGCGCCAGCAGTCAAGGAGCGGACGGCACTGAAGCTTTCTTT.